The 32 T cell receptor beta chains below were found in one sample sequenced in a study of T cells after yellow fever vaccination. Each CDR3 protein is one row after TCRdb ran MiXCR on the 5' RACE reads. The sample consists of some 160,000 distinct CDR3 sequences, 6% to 7.5% of them appearing once. Here the sequenced sample was CD4+ T cells sorted from PBMCs, taken around 5 days after the first yellow fever vaccination. Receptor source: a man aged 18-30 years who received the YFV17D yellow fever vaccine.

This clonotype was detected ten times or more. This rearrangement joins TRBV28 to TRBJ2-7; TRBD1 might be the D (6 bases). Germline CDR1 MDHEN, CDR2 SYDVKM. V was clipped by 7 bases and J by 3 bases, with 13 bases between them. CDR3 length: 13 amino acids. CDR3 DNA: TGTGCCAGCACCCACGCACAGGGCTACGAGCAGTACGTC. Translating gives CASTHAQGYEQYV.

This clonotype appeared a few times. An end of the junction does not agree with germline; a read error may underlie this. CDR3 residues: CASTLQGPLNTEAFF. For the CDR3, the DNA is TGTGCCAGCACTTTACAGGGACCTCTGAACACTGAAGCTTTCTTT. V gene TRBV12-3 or TRBV12-4 combines with J gene TRBJ1-1; the D gene is possibly TRBD1 (6 bases). The CDR3 is made up of 15 amino acids.

V is TRBV9 and J is TRBJ1-1; a weak D match, TRBD1 (5 bases). Germline CDR1 SGDLS, CDR2 YYNGEE. Trimming stripped 0 bases from V and 0 bases from J, with 9 bases between. CDR3 size: 15 residues. Here the CDR3 reads CASSVGLGVNTEAFF. CDR3 nucleotide sequence: TGTGCCAGCAGCGTAGGGCTGGGGGTGAACACTGAAGCTTTCTTT.

This clonotype was seen ten or more times. The chain links TRBV5-1 to TRBJ2-1; tentatively, D is TRBD1 (6 bases). Looked up from germline, CDR1 is SGHRS and CDR2 is YFSETQ. V was shortened by 0 bases and J by 5 bases, with 12 bases between the two germline ends. The CDR3 loop spans 15 amino acids. CDR3 loop: CASSLGGRGNNEQFF. As DNA, the CDR3 is TGCGCCAGCAGCTTGGGTGGCAGGGGTAACAATGAGCAGTTCTTC. Together with reference TRBV5-1 and TRBJ2-1, the CDR3 gives the full variable domain: KAGVTQTPRYLIKTRGQQVTLSCSPISGHRSVSWYQQTPGQGLQFLFEYFSETQRNKGNFPGRFSGRQFSNSRSEMNVSTLELGDSALYLCASSLGGRGNNEQFFGPGTRLTVL.

CDR3: CSARETSGAGETQYF. As DNA, the CDR3 is TGCAGTGCTAGAGAGACTAGCGGGGCCGGGGAGACCCAGTACTTC. The V gene is TRBV20-1, the J gene TRBJ2-5; 11 nucleotides match TRBD2. Per the germline V gene, CDR1 is DFQATT and CDR2 is SNEGSKA (reference sequence). Unmatched junction bases numbered 5, after V lost 0 bases and J lost 5 bases. The CDR3 is 15 amino acids.

This clonotype was observed a few times. This chain uses TRBV7-2 with TRBJ2-7, with D possibly being TRBD2 (5 bases). The CDR3 runs 15 residues. The germline V gene encodes CDR1 SGHTA and CDR2 FQGNSA. The germline V and J ends were trimmed by 4 bases and 2 bases, with 15 bases remaining between them. CDR3 residues: CASSSRNGDTYEQYF. In DNA, the CDR3 is TGTGCCAGCAGCTCCCGGAACGGGGATACCTACGAGCAGTACTTC.

This clonotype has just a few counts. CDR3 residues: CASSSSAGPIQYF. CDR3 bases: TGCGCCAGCAGCTCCTCGGCAGGGCCCATTCAGTACTTC. J is TRBJ2-4 and V is TRBV5-1; weak D call: TRBD1 (5 bases). V was trimmed by 3 bases and J by 9 bases, leaving 13 bases between them. Germline lookup yields CDR1 SGHRS and CDR2 YFSETQ. The CDR3 loop spans 13 amino acids.

This chain links TRBV11-1 with TRBJ1-1, with D possibly matching TRBD1 (5 bases). Germline CDR1 SGHAT, CDR2 FQDESV (reference sequence). V gave up 5 bases and J gave up 1 base, with 14 bases separating them. This CDR3 spans 15 amino acids. The CDR3 region has the DNA TGTGCCAGCAGCCCCCGACAGCTATGGAACACTGAAGCTTTCTTT. As protein: CASSPRQLWNTEAFF.

This clonotype has a count of ten or more. The V call is TRBV4-1, the J call TRBJ1-2; D possibly corresponds to TRBD1 (5 bases). The ends were cut back, 1 base at V and 0 bases at J, with 15 bases in the middle. The CDR3 contains 17 residues. The germline CDR1 and CDR2 sequences are MGHRA and YSYEKL. The CDR3 is CASSQGGGRGPNYGYTF. The CDR3 DNA follows: TGCGCCAGCAGCCAAGGGGGAGGTAGGGGCCCTAACTATGGCTACACCTTC.

This clonotype was counted many times. The genes are TRBV28 and TRBJ1-1, with unresolved D. CDR1 MDHEN and CDR2 SYDVKM come from the germline V gene. The CDR3 length is 13 residues. The V gene lost 5 bases and the J gene lost 6 bases, with 13 bases spanning the gap. The chain's CDR3 is CASSIPTPAEAFF. The CDR3 DNA is TGTGCCAGCAGTATCCCCACTCCCGCTGAAGCTTTCTTT.

This clonotype was seen a handful of times. This rearrangement joins TRBV7-2 to TRBJ2-1; D not resolved. Germline-derived CDR1 and CDR2 are SGHTA and FQGNSA. The V end lost 2 bases, the J end lost 8 bases, and 7 bases lay between the germline ends. CDR3 size: 12 residues. The CDR3 spells CASSLLSYEQFF. For the CDR3, the DNA is TGTGCCAGCAGCTTATTGAGCTATGAGCAGTTCTTC.

Ten or more counts support this clonotype. The rearrangement links TRBV7-2 to TRBJ1-1; D perhaps matches TRBD1 (6 bases). V dropped 1 base and J dropped 11 bases, with 17 bases sitting between them. The CDR3 totals 14 residues. CDR1 is SGHTA, CDR2 FQGNSA, per germline. CDR3 sequence reads: CASSLGGTSGGAFF. Here the CDR3 DNA reads TGTGCCAGCAGCTTAGGGGGGACATCGGGTGGGGCTTTCTTT.

This clonotype was picked up many times. The chain is built from TRBV28 and TRBJ1-2; D is uncertain. The V gene lost 6 bases and the J gene lost 8 bases, with 19 bases spanning the gap. Germline CDR1 MDHEN, CDR2 SYDVKM. The CDR3 runs 14 residues. Here the CDR3 reads CASSPGVSAIGYTF. The CDR3 DNA reads TGTGCCAGCAGCCCTGGTGTTTCCGCGATAGGCTACACCTTC.

The rearrangement uses TRBV6-1 and TRBJ2-1; TRBD2 aligns across 9 bases. CDR1 is MNHNS, CDR2 SASEGT, per germline. The CDR3 is 16 amino acids. V dropped 3 bases and J dropped 0; count of bases not matched to a gene: 3. In nucleotides, the CDR3 is TGTGCCAGCAGTGACTTAGCGGGGGACTCCTACAATGAGCAGTTCTTC. Translating gives CASSDLAGDSYNEQFF.

This clonotype was counted ten times or more. V and J are TRBV5-1 and TRBJ2-5; 7 bases match TRBD1. V lost 4 bases to trimming and J lost 5 bases; unmatched junction nucleotides: 8. Germline CDR1 SGHRS, CDR2 YFSETQ. This CDR3 comprises 14 residues. The CDR3 is CASSDRQGPETQYF. The CDR3 nucleotides are TGCGCCAGCAGCGACCGACAGGGTCCGGAGACCCAGTACTTC.

In regard to this clonotype: One base away lies a much larger clone, so this may be a sequencing read error. The chain recombines TRBV5-1 with TRBJ2-5; D remains ambiguous. The germline V gene encodes CDR1 SGHRS and CDR2 YFSETQ. Trimming removed 0 bases at V and 2 bases at J, with 14 bases between. This CDR3 is 16 amino acids long. The CDR3 sequence is CASSLARLTAQETQYF. The CDR3 region has the DNA TGCGCCAGCAGCTTGGCCAGGTTGACTGCACAAGAGACCCAGTACTTC.

The chain links TRBV7-2 to TRBJ2-4; 12 nucleotides match TRBD2. V shed 5 bases and J 1 base; nucleotides not matched to a gene: 6. The germline CDR1 and CDR2 sequences are SGHTA and FQGNSA. The CDR3 has 17 residues. CDR3 sequence: CASSTRTSGAAKNIQYF. The CDR3 bases are TGTGCCAGCAGCACCCGGACTAGCGGGGCGGCCAAAAACATTCAGTACTTC. Full variable domain (missing parts from reference TRBV7-2 and TRBJ2-4): GAGVSQSPSNKVTEKGKDVELRCDPISGHTALYWYRQSLGQGLEFLIYFQGNSAPDKSGLPSDRFSAERTGGSVSTLTIQRTQQEDSAVYLCASSTRTSGAAKNIQYFGAGTRLSVL.

This clonotype was observed a few times. V usage is TRBV5-6 and J usage is TRBJ2-5; no clear D. V was cut by 4 bases and J by 5 bases, with 6 bases left in between. The CDR3 is 11 residues long. Germline V lookup: CDR1 SGHDT, CDR2 YYEEEE. The CDR3 DNA reads TGTGCCAGCAGCGCCCGGGAGACCCAGTACTTC. This sequence encodes CASSARETQYF.

This clonotype has a count of ten or more. The rearrangement links TRBV5-5 to TRBJ2-7, with TRBD1 identical over 7 bases. Germline V gene lookup returns CDR1 SGHKS and CDR2 YYEKEE (reference sequence). J lost 2 bases, V lost 4 bases, and 3 bases had no gene match. The CDR3 totals 13 residues. This chain's CDR3 is CASSRGTAYEQYF. The CDR3 nucleotides are TGTGCCAGCAGCCGAGGGACAGCCTACGAGCAGTACTTC.

There are many counts of this clonotype. J is TRBJ2-1 and V is TRBV10-3; TRBD1 aligns across 7 bases. Germline CDR1 and CDR2: ENHRY and SYGVKD. CDR3 length equals 12 residues. With V trimmed by 5 bases and J by 8 bases, 3 bases remained unmatched. CDR3 sequence: CAISKTGYEQFF. In DNA form, the CDR3 reads TGTGCCATCAGTAAGACAGGGTATGAGCAGTTCTTC.

The J gene is TRBJ2-7, the V gene TRBV23-1, with a possible D match to TRBD1 (6 bases). TRBV23-1 is an ORF, with its function uncertain. The CDR3 runs to 14 residues. Trimming took 4 bases from V and 4 from J, leaving 14 bases between them. In DNA form, the CDR3 reads TGCGCCAGCAGTCCTCAGGGGCCAGGGTACGAGCAGTACTTC. It specifies CASSPQGPGYEQYF.

This clonotype was seen a handful of times. This chain joins TRBV18 and TRBJ2-3; maybe TRBD1 (6 bases). The V gene's germline CDR1 is KGHSH and CDR2 LQKENI. The CDR3 has 14 residues. Trimming pared 1 base from V and 5 bases from J, leaving 10 bases between. CDR3 nucleotide sequence: TGTGCCAGCTCACCACTTACAGGGCGAGATACGCAGTATTTT. Translating gives CASSPLTGRDTQYF.

This clonotype was detected ten times or more. The rearrangement links TRBV24-1 to TRBJ2-7; D may be TRBD1 or TRBD2 (5 bases each). Germline V gives CDR1 KGHDR, CDR2 SFDVKD. V was clipped by 7 bases and J by 4 bases, with 16 bases between them. This CDR3 comprises 14 residues. CDR3 nucleotide sequence: TGTGCCACCAGCCCGGGACCTCCTATTTACGAGCAGTACTTC. Encoded protein: CATSPGPPIYEQYF.

This clonotype was observed at least ten times. This chain joins TRBV10-3 and TRBJ2-5; D is unresolved. The CDR3 sequence is 11 residues long. Germline lookup yields CDR1 ENHRY and CDR2 SYGVKD. Trimming removed 3 bases at V and 5 bases at J, with 4 bases between. CDR3 sequence (DNA): TGTGCCATCAGTGATAGGGAGACCCAGTACTTC. It yields the protein CAISDRETQYF.

This clonotype was seen repeatedly, ten times or more. As DNA, the CDR3 is TGTGCCAGCAGGGGGGACTCCTCTAGGGGAGAGACCCAGTACTTC. Its protein is CASRGDSSRGETQYF. The rearrangement uses TRBV7-2 and TRBJ2-5, with D tentatively TRBD2 (6 bases). This CDR3 comprises 15 residues. V shed 6 bases and J shed 4 bases, with 18 bases lying between them. Germline CDR1 SGHTA, CDR2 FQGNSA.

The chain combines TRBV4-3 with TRBJ2-7; TRBD2 is a possible D gene (5 bases). Deletions cut 2 bases from V and 4 bases from J, with 15 bases between. CDR3 length equals 15 residues. Per germline, CDR1 LGHNA and CDR2 YSLEER. The CDR3 reads CASSQTRASRYEQYF. In DNA, the CDR3 is TGCGCCAGCAGCCAAACGAGGGCTAGTAGATACGAGCAGTACTTC.

This clonotype was found many times. This chain connects TRBV20-1 to TRBJ1-1, with D unclear. The CDR3 is 12 amino acids. Between the trimmed V and J ends, which lost 6 bases and 0 bases, there was a span of 8 bases. The V gene's germline CDR1 is DFQATT and CDR2 SNEGSKA (reference sequence). As DNA, the CDR3 is TGCAGTGCGTTTGAGGTGAACACTGAAGCTTTCTTT. Amino acids: CSAFEVNTEAFF.

This clonotype was seen only a few times. This sequence joins TRBV3-1 and TRBJ2-2; D is perhaps TRBD2 (6 bases). This CDR3 spans 17 amino acids. V lost 4 bases and J lost 4, with 19 bases in between. Germline CDR1 and CDR2: LGHDT and YNNKEL (reference sequence). DNA for the CDR3: TGTGCCAGCAGCCGAGAGGTGGTAGCGGAGCTCACCGGGGAGCTGTTTTTT. It specifies CASSREVVAELTGELFF.

This clonotype has a count of ten or more. The J gene is TRBJ2-2, the V gene TRBV7-2; D gene unclear. There are 16 residues in the CDR3. Germline CDR1 reads SGHTA; CDR2 reads FQGNSA. The V end lost 5 bases, the J end lost 3 bases, and 16 bases lay between the germline ends. The CDR3: CASSPMSQTHTGELFF. For the CDR3, the DNA is TGTGCCAGCAGCCCCATGAGCCAAACCCACACCGGGGAGCTGTTTTTT. The complete variable domain, with remaining parts taken from reference TRBV7-2 and TRBJ2-2, reads GAGVSQSPSNKVTEKGKDVELRCDPISGHTALYWYRQSLGQGLEFLIYFQGNSAPDKSGLPSDRFSAERTGGSVSTLTIQRTQQEDSAVYLCASSPMSQTHTGELFFGEGSRLTVL.

This clonotype has a handful of counts. The rearrangement uses TRBV6-2 or TRBV6-3 and TRBJ2-3; D may be TRBD1 or TRBD2 (5 bases each). The germline V and J ends were trimmed by 0 bases and 2 bases, with 12 bases remaining between them. The germline CDR1 and CDR2 sequences are MNHEY and SVGEGT. The CDR3 is 16 residues long. The DNA of the CDR3 is TGTGCCAGCAGTTACTCTGGGACGGGCAACACAGATACGCAGTATTTT. It translates to CASSYSGTGNTDTQYF.

This chain uses TRBV29-1 with TRBJ2-7; the D gene is possibly TRBD1 (6 bases). Germline CDR1 reads SQVTM; CDR2 reads ANQGSEA. The germline V and J ends were trimmed by 4 bases and 2 bases, with 9 bases remaining between them. The CDR3 runs 12 residues. The CDR3 region is CSVADRTYEQYF. The CDR3 DNA is TGCAGCGTTGCAGACAGGACCTACGAGCAGTACTTC.

This clonotype appeared many times. V and J are TRBV20-1 and TRBJ2-5, with 8 bases aligning to TRBD2. Per the germline V gene, CDR1 is DFQATT and CDR2 is SNEGSKA (reference sequence). This CDR3 has 15 amino acids. V lost 1 base to trimming and J lost 4 bases; unmatched junction nucleotides: 8. CDR3: CSARVPPRGGETQYF. The CDR3 bases are TGCAGTGCTAGAGTCCCCCCCCGGGGGGGAGAGACCCAGTACTTC.